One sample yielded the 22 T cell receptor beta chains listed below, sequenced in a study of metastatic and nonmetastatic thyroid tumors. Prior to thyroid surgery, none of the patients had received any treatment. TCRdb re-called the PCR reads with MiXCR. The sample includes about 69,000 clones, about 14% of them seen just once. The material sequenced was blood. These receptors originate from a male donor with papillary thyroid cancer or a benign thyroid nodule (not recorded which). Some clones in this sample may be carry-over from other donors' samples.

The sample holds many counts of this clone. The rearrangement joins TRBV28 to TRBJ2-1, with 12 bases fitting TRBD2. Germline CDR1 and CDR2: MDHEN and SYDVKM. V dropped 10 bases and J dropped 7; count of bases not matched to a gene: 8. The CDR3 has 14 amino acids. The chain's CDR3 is CAIRALAGGNEQFF. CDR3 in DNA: TGTGCCATCAGAGCGCTAGCGGGAGGGAATGAGCAGTTCTTC.

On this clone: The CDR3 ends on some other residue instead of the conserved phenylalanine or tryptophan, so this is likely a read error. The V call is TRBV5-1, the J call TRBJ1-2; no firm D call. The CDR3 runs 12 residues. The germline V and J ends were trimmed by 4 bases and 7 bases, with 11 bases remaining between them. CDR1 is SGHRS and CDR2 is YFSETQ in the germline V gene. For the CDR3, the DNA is TGCGCCAGCAGCCAATTTTCGGGTGGCTACACCCTC. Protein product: CASSQFSGGYTL.

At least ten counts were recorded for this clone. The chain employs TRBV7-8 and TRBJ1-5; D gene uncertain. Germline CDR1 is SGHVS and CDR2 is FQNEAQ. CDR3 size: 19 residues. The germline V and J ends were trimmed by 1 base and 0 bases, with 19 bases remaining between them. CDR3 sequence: CASSLGFRNGPYSNQPQHF. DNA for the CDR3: TGTGCCAGCAGCTTAGGGTTCAGAAATGGGCCCTATAGCAATCAGCCCCAGCATTTT. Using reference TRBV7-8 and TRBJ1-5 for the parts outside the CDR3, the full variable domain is GAGVSQSPRYKVAKRGQDVALRCDPISGHVSLFWYQQALGQGPEFLTYFQNEAQLDKSGLPSDRFFAERPEGSVSTLKIQRTQQEDSAVYLCASSLGFRNGPYSNQPQHFGDGTRLSIL.

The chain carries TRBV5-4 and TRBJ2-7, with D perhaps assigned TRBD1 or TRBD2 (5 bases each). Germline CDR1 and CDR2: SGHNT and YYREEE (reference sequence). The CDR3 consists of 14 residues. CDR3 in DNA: TGTGCCAACAGCTTGTGGGACGGGCACTACGAGCAGTACGTC. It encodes CANSLWDGHYEQYV.

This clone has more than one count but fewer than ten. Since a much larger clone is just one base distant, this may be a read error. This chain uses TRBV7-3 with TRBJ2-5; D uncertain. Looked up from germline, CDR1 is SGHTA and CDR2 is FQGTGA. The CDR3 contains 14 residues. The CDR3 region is CVSSLGPVQETQYF. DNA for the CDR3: TGTGTCAGCAGCTTAGGTCCAGTCCAAGAGACCCAGTACTTC.

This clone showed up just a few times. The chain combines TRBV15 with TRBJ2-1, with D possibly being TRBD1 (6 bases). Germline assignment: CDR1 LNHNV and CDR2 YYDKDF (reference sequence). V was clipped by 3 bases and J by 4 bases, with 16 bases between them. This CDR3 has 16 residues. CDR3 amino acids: CATSRDPGTWYNEQFF. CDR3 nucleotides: TGTGCCACCAGCAGGGACCCCGGGACATGGTACAATGAGCAGTTCTTC.

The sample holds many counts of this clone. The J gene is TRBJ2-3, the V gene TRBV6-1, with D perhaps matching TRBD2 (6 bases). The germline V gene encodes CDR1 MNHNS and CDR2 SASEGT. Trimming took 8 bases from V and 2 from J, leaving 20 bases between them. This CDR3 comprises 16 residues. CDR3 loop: CASSVVGAGPTDTQYF. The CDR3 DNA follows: TGTGCCAGCTCGGTGGTCGGGGCGGGACCCACAGATACGCAGTATTTT.

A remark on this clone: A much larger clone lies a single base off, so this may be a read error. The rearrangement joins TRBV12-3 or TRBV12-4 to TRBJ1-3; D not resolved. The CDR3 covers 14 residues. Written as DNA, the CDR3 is TGTGTCAGCAGTCTTCTGGGAGCTGGAAACACCATATATTTT. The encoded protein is CVSSLLGAGNTIYF.

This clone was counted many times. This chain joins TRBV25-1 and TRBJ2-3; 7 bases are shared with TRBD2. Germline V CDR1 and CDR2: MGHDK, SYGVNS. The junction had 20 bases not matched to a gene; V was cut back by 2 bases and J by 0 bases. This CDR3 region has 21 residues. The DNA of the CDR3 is TGTGCCAGCAGTGAAATCAAGGGACGGAGCGGGGACTTGTATAGCACAGATACGCAGTATTTT. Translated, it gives CASSEIKGRSGDLYSTDTQYF.

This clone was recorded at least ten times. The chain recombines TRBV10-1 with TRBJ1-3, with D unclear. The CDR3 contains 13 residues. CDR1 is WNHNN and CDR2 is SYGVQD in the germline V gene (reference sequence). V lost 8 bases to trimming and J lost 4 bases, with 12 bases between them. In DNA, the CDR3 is TGCGCCAGCTCTCGGGTGTCCGGAAACACCATATATTTT. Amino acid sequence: CASSRVSGNTIYF.

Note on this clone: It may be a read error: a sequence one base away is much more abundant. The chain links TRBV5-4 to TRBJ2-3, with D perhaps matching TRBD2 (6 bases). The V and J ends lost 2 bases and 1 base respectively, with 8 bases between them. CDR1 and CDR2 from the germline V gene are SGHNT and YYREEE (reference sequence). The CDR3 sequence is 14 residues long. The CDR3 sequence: CASSFWEGTDTQYF. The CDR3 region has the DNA TGTGCCAGCAGCTTTTGGGAGGGCACAGATACGCAGTATTTT.

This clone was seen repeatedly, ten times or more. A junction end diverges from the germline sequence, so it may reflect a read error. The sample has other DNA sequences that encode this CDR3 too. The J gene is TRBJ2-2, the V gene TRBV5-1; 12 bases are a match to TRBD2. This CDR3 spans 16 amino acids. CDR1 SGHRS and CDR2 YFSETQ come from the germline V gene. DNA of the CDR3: TGCGCCAGCAGCTTGACTAGCGGGGGGAACACCGGGGAGTTGTTTTTT. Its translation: CASSLTSGGNTGELFF. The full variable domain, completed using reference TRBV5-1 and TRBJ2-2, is KAGVTQTPRYLIKTRGQQVTLSCSPISGHRSVSWYQQTPGQGLQFLFEYFSETQRNKGNFPGRFSGRQFSNSRSEMNVSTLELGDSALYLCASSLTSGGNTGELFFGEGSRLTVL.

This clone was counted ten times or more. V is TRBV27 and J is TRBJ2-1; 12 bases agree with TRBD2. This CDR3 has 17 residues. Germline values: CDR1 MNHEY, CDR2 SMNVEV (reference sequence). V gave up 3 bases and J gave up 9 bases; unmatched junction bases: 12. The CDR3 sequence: CASSFPRLAGVWSEQFF. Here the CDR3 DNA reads TGTGCCAGCAGTTTTCCCCGACTAGCGGGAGTTTGGAGTGAGCAGTTCTTC.

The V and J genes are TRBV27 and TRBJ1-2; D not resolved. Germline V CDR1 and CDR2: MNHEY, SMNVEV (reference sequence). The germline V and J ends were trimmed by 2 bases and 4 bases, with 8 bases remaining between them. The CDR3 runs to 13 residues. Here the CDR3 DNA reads TGTGCCAGCAGTTTAAGGCTCAGCTATGGCTACACCTTC. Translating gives CASSLRLSYGYTF.

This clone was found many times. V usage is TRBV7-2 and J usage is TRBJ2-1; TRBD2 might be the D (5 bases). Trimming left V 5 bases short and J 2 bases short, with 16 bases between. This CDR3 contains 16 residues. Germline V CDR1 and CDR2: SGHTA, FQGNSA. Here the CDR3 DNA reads TGTGCCAGCAGCCTCGGTGGACTCCCCCCCTACAATGAGCAGTTCTTC. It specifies CASSLGGLPPYNEQFF. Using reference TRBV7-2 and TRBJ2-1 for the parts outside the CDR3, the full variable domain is GAGVSQSPSNKVTEKGKDVELRCDPISGHTALYWYRQSLGQGLEFLIYFQGNSAPDKSGLPSDRFSAERTGGSVSTLTIQRTQQEDSAVYLCASSLGGLPPYNEQFFGPGTRLTVL.

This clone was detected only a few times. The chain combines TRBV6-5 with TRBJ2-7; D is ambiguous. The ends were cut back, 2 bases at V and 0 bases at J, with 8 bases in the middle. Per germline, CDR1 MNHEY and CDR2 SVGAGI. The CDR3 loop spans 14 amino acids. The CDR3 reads CASSYVYGSYEQYF. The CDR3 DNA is TGTGCCAGCAGTTACGTATACGGCTCCTACGAGCAGTACTTC.

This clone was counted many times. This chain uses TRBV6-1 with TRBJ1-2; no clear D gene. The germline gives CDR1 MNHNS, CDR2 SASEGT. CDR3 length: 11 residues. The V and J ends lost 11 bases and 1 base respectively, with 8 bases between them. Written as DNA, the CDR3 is TGTGCCTCCGGAAGTAACTATGGCTACACCTTC. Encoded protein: CASGSNYGYTF.

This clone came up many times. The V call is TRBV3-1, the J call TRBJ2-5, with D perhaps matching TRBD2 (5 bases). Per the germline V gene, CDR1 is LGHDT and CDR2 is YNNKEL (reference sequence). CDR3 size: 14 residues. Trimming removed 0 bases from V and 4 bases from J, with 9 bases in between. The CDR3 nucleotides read TGTGCCAGCAGCCAAGATCGAGGGAGAGAGACCCAGTACTTC. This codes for CASSQDRGRETQYF.

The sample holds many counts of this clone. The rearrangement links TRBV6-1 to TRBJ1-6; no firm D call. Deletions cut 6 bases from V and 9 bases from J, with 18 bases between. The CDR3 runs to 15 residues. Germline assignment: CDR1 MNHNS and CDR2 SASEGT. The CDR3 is CASRPTYTSPSPLHF. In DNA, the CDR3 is TGTGCCAGCAGACCTACCTATACCAGCCCTTCACCCCTCCACTTT.

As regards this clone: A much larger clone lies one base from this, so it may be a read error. CDR3 in amino acids: CVSSYSVRQSTYNEQFF. The CDR3 DNA sequence: TGTGTCAGCAGTTACTCGGTAAGGCAGTCGACCTACAATGAGCAGTTCTTC. The chain has TRBV6-6 and TRBJ2-1; D uncertain. The CDR3 spans 17 residues. The V gene's germline CDR1 is MNHNY and CDR2 SVGAGI (reference sequence).

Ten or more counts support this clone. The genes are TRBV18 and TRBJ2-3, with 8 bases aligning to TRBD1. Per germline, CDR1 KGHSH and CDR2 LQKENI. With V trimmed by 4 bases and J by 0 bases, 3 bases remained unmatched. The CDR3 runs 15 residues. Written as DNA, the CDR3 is TGTGCCAGCTCACGGACAGGGTCAAGCACAGATACGCAGTATTTT. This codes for CASSRTGSSTDTQYF.

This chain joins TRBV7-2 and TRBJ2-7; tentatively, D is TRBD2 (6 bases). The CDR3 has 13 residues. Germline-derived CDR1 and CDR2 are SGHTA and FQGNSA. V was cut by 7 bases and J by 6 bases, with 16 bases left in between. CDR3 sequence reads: CASIPAREVEQYV. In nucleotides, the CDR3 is TGTGCCAGCATCCCAGCAAGGGAGGTCGAGCAGTACGTC.